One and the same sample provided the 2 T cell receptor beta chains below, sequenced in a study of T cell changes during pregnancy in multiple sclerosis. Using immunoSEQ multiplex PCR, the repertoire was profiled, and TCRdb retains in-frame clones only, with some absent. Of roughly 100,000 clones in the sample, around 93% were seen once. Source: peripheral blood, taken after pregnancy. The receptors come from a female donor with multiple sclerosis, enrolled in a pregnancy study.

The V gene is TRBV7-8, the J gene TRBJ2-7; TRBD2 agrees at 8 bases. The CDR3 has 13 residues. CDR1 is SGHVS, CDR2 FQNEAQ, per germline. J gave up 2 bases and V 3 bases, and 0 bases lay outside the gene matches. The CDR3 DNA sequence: TGTGCCAGCAGCTTGGGACTAGCCTACGAGCAGTACTTC. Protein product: CASSLGLAYEQYF.

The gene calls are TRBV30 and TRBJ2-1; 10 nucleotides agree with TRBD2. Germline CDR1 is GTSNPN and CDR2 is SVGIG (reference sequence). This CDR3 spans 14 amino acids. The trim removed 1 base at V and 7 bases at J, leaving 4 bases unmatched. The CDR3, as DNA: TGTGCCTGGAGTGGGACTAGCGGATGGAATGAGCAGTTCTTC. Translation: CAWSGTSGWNEQFF.